A selection of T cell receptor beta chains follows, all from one sample in a study of blood T cell repertoires in COVID-19. The data were produced by immunoSEQ multiplex PCR, yet TCRdb's version contains in-frame clones alone and is incomplete. The data show some 500,000 clones, approximately 87% seen once. Sequenced material: PBMCs or T cells enriched from blood (not recorded which). The receptors come from a woman in her thirties or forties who had recovered from COVID-19. CDR3s include the opening cysteine and the closing phenylalanine or tryptophan. Fields, in order: D gene, V gene, J gene, clone size, CDR3 protein, CDR3 DNA. D genes are given only for firm matches. Size is omitted from some rows. Given values are once, few, many or a class for expanded clones.

.	TRBV4-3	TRBJ1-6	.	CASSQDNLPRGRSPLHF	TGCGCCAGCAGCCAAGATAACCTACCAAGGGGTCGCTCACCCCTCCACTTT
TRBD1	TRBV27	TRBJ2-7	.	CASRRQGLDYEQYF	TGTGCCAGCAGACGACAGGGGTTGGACTACGAGCAGTACTTC
.	TRBV5-6	TRBJ1-2	.	CASSPSGAGYTF	TGTGCCAGCAGCCCCTCGGGAGCCGGCTACACCTTC
TRBD1	TRBV2	TRBJ2-7	.	CASRKDREEYF	TGTGCCAGCAGGAAGGACAGGGAGGAGTACTTC
TRBD2	TRBV10-3	TRBJ2-2	few	CAISGTSGDNANTGELFF	TGTGCCATCAGTGGAACTAGCGGGGACAACGCGAACACCGGGGAGCTGTTTTTT
.	TRBV15	TRBJ1-6	.	CATSRVESPLHF	TGTGCCACCAGCAGAGTAGAATCACCCCTCCACTTT
TRBD2	TRBV6-2/TRBV6-3	TRBJ2-7	once	CASSYSGRAFYEQYF	TGTGCCAGCAGTTACAGCGGGAGGGCCTTTTACGAGCAGTACTTC
.	TRBV5-1	TRBJ1-2	.	CASSRDNPERGYTF	TGCGCCAGCAGCCGGGACAATCCAGAACGGGGCTACACCTTC
.	TRBV19	TRBJ1-1	.	CASGPGNVEAFF	TGTGCCAGTGGACCGGGGAATGTTGAAGCTTTCTTT
TRBD2	TRBV7-2	TRBJ2-7	.	CASSSSGRSSYEQYF	TGTGCCAGCAGCTCAAGCGGGAGGTCCTCCTACGAGCAGTACTTC
TRBD2	TRBV5-6	TRBJ2-7	.	CASSLVSAGEGEQYF	TGTGCCAGCAGCTTGGTCTCCGCGGGAGAGGGCGAGCAGTACTTC
.	TRBV14	TRBJ2-2	.	CASSRSKIARPNTGELFF	TGTGCCAGCAGCCGAAGTAAAATAGCCAGACCGAACACCGGGGAGCTGTTTTTT
TRBD1	TRBV2	TRBJ2-5	.	CASSERQGEGEKETQYF	TGTGCCAGCAGTGAGCGACAGGGGGAAGGGGAAAAAGAGACCCAGTACTTC
TRBD2	TRBV11-2	TRBJ2-7	few	CASSPRTSGSEQYF	TGTGCCAGCAGCCCGCGGACTAGCGGCAGCGAGCAGTACTTC
TRBD2	TRBV4-3	TRBJ2-3	.	CASSPGFGRGSSDTQYF	TGCGCCAGCAGCCCCGGGTTCGGGCGGGGGTCGTCAGATACGCAGTATTTT
.	TRBV9	TRBJ1-2	.	CASSDYRVNRSYGYTF	TGTGCCAGCAGCGATTACAGGGTGAATAGGTCATATGGCTACACCTTC
TRBD2	TRBV4-3	TRBJ2-7	.	CASSQDLSREVSYEQYF	TGCGCCAGCAGCCAAGATCTGAGCCGGGAGGTCTCCTACGAGCAGTACTTC
.	TRBV29-1	TRBJ2-7	.	CSVVLQDKPYEQYF	TGCAGCGTTGTTTTGCAGGATAAGCCCTACGAGCAGTACTTC
TRBD1	TRBV6-5	TRBJ1-1	.	CASSHRGTEAFF	TGTGCCAGCAGCCACAGGGGGACTGAAGCTTTCTTT
.	TRBV6-1	TRBJ2-7	once	CASSEPGQNYEQYF	TGTGCCAGCAGTGAACCCGGACAGAACTACGAGCAGTACTTC
TRBD1	TRBV5-6	TRBJ2-7	once	CASSLVGQGAIILEQYF	TGTGCCAGCAGCTTGGTCGGACAGGGGGCGATAATCCTCGAGCAGTACTTC
.	TRBV19	TRBJ1-1	.	CASSKGSIVKGTEAFF	TGTGCCAGTAGCAAGGGGTCAATCGTGAAGGGCACTGAAGCTTTCTTT
.	TRBV27	TRBJ1-1	.	CASRLGLPNTEAFF	TGTGCCAGCAGGCTGGGACTTCCGAACACTGAAGCTTTCTTT
.	TRBV5-4	TRBJ1-2	.	CASSFSNYGYTF	TGTGCCAGCAGCTTTAGTAACTATGGCTACACCTTC
.	TRBV28	TRBJ1-2	.	CASSQIWGGYTF	TGTGCCAGCAGTCAGATTTGGGGCGGCTACACCTTC
TRBD2	TRBV9	TRBJ2-1	.	CASSPQGRTSGSPYNEQFF	TGTGCCAGCAGCCCCCAGGGGCGGACTAGCGGGAGTCCCTACAATGAGCAGTTCTTC
TRBD2	TRBV30	TRBJ2-3	.	CACQRREGTDTQYF	TGTGCCTGCCAACGGCGGGAGGGCACAGATACGCAGTATTTT
TRBD2	TRBV7-2	TRBJ2-7	.	CASSKGASGSAYEQYF	TGTGCCAGCAGCAAAGGGGCTAGCGGGAGCGCGTACGAGCAGTACTTC
.	TRBV12-2	TRBJ1-1	.	CASRLVMNTEAFF	TGTGCAAGTCGCTTAGTCATGAACACTGAAGCTTTCTTT
TRBD2	TRBV18	TRBJ2-1	.	CASEDPSGMVEQFF	TGTGCCAGCGAGGATCCTAGCGGGATGGTTGAGCAGTTCTTC
.	TRBV19	TRBJ2-5	.	CASSMRKETQYF	TGTGCCAGTAGTATGAGGAAAGAGACCCAGTACTTC
.	TRBV5-1	TRBJ1-2	once	CASNLEGGYGYTF	TGCGCCAGCAATTTAGAAGGGGGCTATGGCTACACCTTC
.	TRBV9	TRBJ1-2	.	CASSLGPYGYTF	TGTGCCAGCAGCCTAGGGCCCTATGGCTACACCTTC
.	TRBV4-3	TRBJ2-7	.	CASSQVGGAYEQYF	TGCGCCAGCAGCCAAGTTGGAGGGGCCTACGAGCAGTACTTC